This T cell receptor beta chain was sequenced for a study of metastatic and nonmetastatic thyroid tumors. Turning to the study itself: Comparison of repertoires was carried out across blood and tumor or nodule tissue from malignant and benign thyroid patients. Overall study findings and caveats: Across blood and tumor, TCR beta diversity in malignant thyroid tumors was reportedly significantly higher than in benign nodules.

No patient received treatment before thyroid surgery. As processed by the authors: A distant-metastasis classifier for papillary thyroid cancer was built using CDR3 differences across clinicopathological groups. TCRdb re-called the PCR reads through MiXCR. TCRdb's processing, not the authors', yielded these V and J calls. The sample contains around 20,000 clones, approximately 30% of which appear only once. This clone was seen more than once but under ten times. Its antigen remains unidentified. The CDR3 runs to 14 residues. With V trimmed by 4 bases and J by 7 bases, 8 bases remained unmatched. Germline-derived CDR1 and CDR2 are MNHEY and SVGAGI.

Input material: adjacent normal tissue. The sequence derives from a female donor with papillary thyroid cancer or a benign thyroid nodule (not recorded which). Some clones in this sample may be carry-over from other donors' samples. The chain carries TRBV6-5 and TRBJ1-2, with 8 bases matching TRBD1. The CDR3 loop reads CASSFTTGARGYTF. CDR3 sequence (DNA): TGTGCCAGCAGTTTCACGACAGGGGCGCGTGGCTACACCTTC.